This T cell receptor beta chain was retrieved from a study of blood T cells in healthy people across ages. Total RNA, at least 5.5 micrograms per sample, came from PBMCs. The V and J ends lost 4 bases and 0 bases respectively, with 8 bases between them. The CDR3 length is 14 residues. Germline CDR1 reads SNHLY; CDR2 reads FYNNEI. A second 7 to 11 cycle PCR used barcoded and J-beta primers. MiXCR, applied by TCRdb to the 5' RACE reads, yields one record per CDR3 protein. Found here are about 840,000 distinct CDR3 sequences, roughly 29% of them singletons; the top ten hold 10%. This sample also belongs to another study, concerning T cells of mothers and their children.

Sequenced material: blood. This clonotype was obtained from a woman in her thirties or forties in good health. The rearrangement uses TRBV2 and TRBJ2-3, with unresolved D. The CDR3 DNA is TGTGCCAGCAGTGGCGAAAGGAGCACAGATACGCAGTATTTT. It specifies CASSGERSTDTQYF. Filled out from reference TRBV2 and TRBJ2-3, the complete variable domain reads EPEVTQTPSHQVTQMGQEVILRCVPISNHLYFYWYRQILGQKVEFLVSFYNNEISEKSEIFDDQFSVERPDGSNFTLKIRSTKLEDSAMYFCASSGERSTDTQYFGPGTRLTVL.